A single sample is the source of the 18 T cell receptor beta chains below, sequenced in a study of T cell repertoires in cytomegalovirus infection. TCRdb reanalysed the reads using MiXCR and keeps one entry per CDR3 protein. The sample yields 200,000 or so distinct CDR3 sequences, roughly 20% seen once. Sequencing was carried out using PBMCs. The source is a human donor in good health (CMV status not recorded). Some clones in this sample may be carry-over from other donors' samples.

The CDR3 DNA sequence: TGTGCCAGCAGAGATACAGGGTCAACTAATGAAAAACTGTTTTTT. Encoded protein: CASRDTGSTNEKLFF. This chain connects TRBV2 to TRBJ1-4; perhaps TRBD1 as D (6 bases). The CDR3 spans 15 residues. Trimming stripped 6 bases from V and 0 bases from J, with 11 bases between. Germline assignment: CDR1 SNHLY and CDR2 FYNNEI.

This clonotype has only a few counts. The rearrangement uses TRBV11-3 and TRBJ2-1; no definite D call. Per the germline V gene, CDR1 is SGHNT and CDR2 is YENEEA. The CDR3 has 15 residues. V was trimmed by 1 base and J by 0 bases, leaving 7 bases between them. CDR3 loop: CASSLALTSYNEQFF. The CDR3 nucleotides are TGTGCCAGCAGCTTAGCTCTTACCTCCTACAATGAGCAGTTCTTC.

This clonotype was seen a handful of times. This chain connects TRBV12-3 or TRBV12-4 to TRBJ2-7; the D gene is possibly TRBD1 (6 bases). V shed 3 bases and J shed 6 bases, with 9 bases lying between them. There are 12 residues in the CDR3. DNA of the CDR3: TGTGCCAGCAGTTTTTTGGGGGCCGAGCAGTACTTC. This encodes CASSFLGAEQYF.

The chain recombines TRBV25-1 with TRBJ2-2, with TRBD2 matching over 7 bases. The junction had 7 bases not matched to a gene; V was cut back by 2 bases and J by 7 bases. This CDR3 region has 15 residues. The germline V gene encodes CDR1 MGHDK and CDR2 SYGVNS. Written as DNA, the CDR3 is TGTGCCAGCAGTGAACGGGAGGAGTTTGTCGGGGAGCTGTTTTTT. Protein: CASSEREEFVGELFF.

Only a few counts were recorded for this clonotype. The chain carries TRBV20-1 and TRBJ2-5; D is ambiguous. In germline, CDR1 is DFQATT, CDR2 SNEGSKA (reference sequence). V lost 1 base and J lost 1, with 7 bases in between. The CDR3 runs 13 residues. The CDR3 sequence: CSARAYSQETQYF. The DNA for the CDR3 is TGCAGTGCTAGAGCCTACAGCCAAGAGACCCAGTACTTC.

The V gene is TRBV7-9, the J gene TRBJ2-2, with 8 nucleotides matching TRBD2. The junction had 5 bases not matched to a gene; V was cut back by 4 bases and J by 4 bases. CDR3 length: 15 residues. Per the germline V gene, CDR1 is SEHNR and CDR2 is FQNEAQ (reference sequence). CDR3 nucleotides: TGTGCCAGCAGCTCCCTCGGGGGGGCCACCGGGGAGCTGTTTTTT. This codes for CASSSLGGATGELFF.

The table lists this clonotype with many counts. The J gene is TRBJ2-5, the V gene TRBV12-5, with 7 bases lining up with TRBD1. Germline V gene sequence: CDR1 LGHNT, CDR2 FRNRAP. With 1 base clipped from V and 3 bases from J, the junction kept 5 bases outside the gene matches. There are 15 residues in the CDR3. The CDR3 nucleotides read TGTGCTAGTGGTTTGGAAGGGACAGAAAAAGAGACCCAGTACTTC. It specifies CASGLEGTEKETQYF.

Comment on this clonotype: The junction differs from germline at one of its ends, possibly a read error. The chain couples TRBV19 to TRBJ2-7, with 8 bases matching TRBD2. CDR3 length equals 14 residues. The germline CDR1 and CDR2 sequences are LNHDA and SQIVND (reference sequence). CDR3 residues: CASSFGLAVNDQYF. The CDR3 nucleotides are TGTGCCAGTAGTTTCGGACTAGCCGTTAACGATCAGTACTTC.

The CDR3 spells CASSRAPGTGTEQYF. The CDR3 nucleotides read TGTGCCAGCAGCCGAGCTCCCGGGACAGGGACCGAGCAGTACTTC. The V call is TRBV7-2, the J call TRBJ2-7; 9 bases map to TRBD1. Germline CDR1 SGHTA, CDR2 FQGNSA. The ends lost 5 bases at V and 6 bases at J; junction bases unmatched: 11. This CDR3 contains 15 residues. Based on the CDR3 plus reference TRBV7-2 and TRBJ2-7, the full variable domain is GAGVSQSPSNKVTEKGKDVELRCDPISGHTALYWYRQSLGQGLEFLIYFQGNSAPDKSGLPSDRFSAERTGGSVSTLTIQRTQQEDSAVYLCASSRAPGTGTEQYFGPGTRLTVT.

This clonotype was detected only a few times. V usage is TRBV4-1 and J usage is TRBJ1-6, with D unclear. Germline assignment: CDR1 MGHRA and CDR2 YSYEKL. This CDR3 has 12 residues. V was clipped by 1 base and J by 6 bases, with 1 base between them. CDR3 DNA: TGCGCCAGCAGCCAAGCTAATTCACCCCTCCACTTT. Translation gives CASSQANSPLHF.

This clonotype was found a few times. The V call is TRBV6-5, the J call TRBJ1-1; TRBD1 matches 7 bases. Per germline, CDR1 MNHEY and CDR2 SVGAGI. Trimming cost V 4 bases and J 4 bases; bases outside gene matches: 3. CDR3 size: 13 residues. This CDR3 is CASSSRGSTEAFF. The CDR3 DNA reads TGTGCCAGCAGTTCCAGGGGGAGCACTGAAGCTTTCTTT.

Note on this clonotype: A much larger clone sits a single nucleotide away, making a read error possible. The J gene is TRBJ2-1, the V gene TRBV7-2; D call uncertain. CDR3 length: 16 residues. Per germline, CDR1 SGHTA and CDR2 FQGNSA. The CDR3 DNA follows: TGTGCCAACAGCCGAGATGGGCCGAGCTCCTACAATGAGCAGTTCTTC. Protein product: CANSRDGPSSYNEQFF.

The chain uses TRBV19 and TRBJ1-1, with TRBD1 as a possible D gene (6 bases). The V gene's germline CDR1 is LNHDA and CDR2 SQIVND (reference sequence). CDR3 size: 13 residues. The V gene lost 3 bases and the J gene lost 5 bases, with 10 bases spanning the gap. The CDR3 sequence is CASSIRGETEAFF. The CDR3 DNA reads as TGTGCCAGTAGTATCAGGGGTGAAACTGAAGCTTTCTTT.

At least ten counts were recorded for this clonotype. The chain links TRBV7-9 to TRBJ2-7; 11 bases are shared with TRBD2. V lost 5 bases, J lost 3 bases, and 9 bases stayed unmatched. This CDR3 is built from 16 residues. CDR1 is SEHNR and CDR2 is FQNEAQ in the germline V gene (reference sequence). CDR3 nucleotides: TGTGCCAGCAGCGTAACTAGCGGGAGTGGGCTCTACGAGCAGTACTTC. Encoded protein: CASSVTSGSGLYEQYF.

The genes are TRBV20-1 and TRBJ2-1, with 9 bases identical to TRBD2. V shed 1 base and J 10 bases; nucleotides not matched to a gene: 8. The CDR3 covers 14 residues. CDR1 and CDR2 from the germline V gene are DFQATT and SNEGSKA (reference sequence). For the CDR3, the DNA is TGCAGTGCTAGAGTTGTAGCGGGAGTCGGGGAGCAGTTCTTC. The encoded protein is CSARVVAGVGEQFF.

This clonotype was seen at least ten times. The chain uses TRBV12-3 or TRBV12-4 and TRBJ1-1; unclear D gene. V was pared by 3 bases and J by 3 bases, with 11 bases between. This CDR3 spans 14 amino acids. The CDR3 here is CASSFTRRDTEAFF. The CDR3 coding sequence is TGTGCCAGCAGTTTTACCAGACGCGACACTGAAGCTTTCTTT.

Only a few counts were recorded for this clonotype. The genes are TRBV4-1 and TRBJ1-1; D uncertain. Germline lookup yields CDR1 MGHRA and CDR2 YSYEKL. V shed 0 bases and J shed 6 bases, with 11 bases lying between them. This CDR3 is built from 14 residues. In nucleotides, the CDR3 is TGCGCCAGCAGCCAAGAGGGTAGGTCAGCTGAAGCTTTCTTT. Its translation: CASSQEGRSAEAFF.

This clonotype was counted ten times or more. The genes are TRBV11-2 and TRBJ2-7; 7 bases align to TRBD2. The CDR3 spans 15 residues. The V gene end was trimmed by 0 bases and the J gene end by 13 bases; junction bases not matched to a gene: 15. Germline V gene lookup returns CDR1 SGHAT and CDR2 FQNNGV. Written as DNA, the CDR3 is TGTGCCAGCAGCTTAGATGGCGGGAGTCTATCTGGGAAATACTTC. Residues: CASSLDGGSLSGKYF.